These 4 T cell receptor beta chains were all obtained from the same sample, sequenced in a study of PD-L1 blockade in urothelial cancer. The method was immunoSEQ multiplex PCR; TCRdb's version includes in-frame clones alone and lacks a portion of them. The sample shows more than 45,000 clones, approximately 80% of them seen only once. The material was PBMCs, obtained around atezolizumab (anti-PD-L1) treatment. The receptors shown here come from an older man with urothelial cancer.

This clone appeared once. The chain has TRBV28 and TRBJ1-1; TRBD1 might be the D (5 bases). The CDR3 contains 14 residues. Germline V gene sequence: CDR1 MDHEN, CDR2 SYDVKM. V shed 3 bases and J shed 11 bases, with 19 bases lying between them. The CDR3 loop reads CASSFLGRQGTAFF. DNA for the CDR3: TGTGCCAGCAGTTTCTTGGGGCGCCAGGGCACGGCTTTCTTT.

The rearrangement uses TRBV7-9 and TRBJ2-3; TRBD2 agrees at 9 bases. Germline CDR1 reads SEHNR; CDR2 reads FQNEAQ (reference sequence). After removal of 4 bases from V and 4 bases from J, the junction contained 9 bases not matched to a gene. The CDR3 sequence is 16 residues long. The CDR3 DNA reads as TGTGCCAGCAGCTCCAATAGCGGGAGTTTGGCAGATACGCAGTATTTT. Its translation is CASSSNSGSLADTQYF.

The rearrangement links TRBV19 to TRBJ2-2; 9 positions match TRBD1. J was trimmed by 6 bases and V by 8 bases; bases with no gene match: 4. The CDR3 consists of 13 residues. Germline CDR1 reads LNHDA; CDR2 reads SQIVND (reference sequence). The CDR3 region has the DNA TGTGCCAGTCGCACAGGGGGCCCCGGGGAGCTGTTTTTT. This sequence encodes CASRTGGPGELFF.

The V call is TRBV18, the J call TRBJ1-5; no firm D call. Germline loops: CDR1 KGHSH, CDR2 LQKENI. The CDR3 loop spans 17 amino acids. V was pared by 3 bases and J by 0 bases, with 15 bases between. The CDR3 bases are TGTGCCAGCTCACCGGGTGGGCAGGCCTATAGCAATCAGCCCCAGCATTTT. The encoded protein is CASSPGGQAYSNQPQHF.